This T cell receptor (beta chain) was observed in a study of blood T cells in healthy people across ages. Germline V gives CDR1 DFQATT, CDR2 SNEGSKA (reference sequence). V shed 0 bases and J 8 bases; nucleotides not matched to a gene: 7. The CDR3 is made up of 15 amino acids. Sample-barcoded 5' priming and a J-beta primer mix drove a second PCR of roughly 7 to 11 cycles. Each cDNA was tagged by a template-switch adaptor containing 12 random nucleotides. The yield of each sample was at least 2.5 million CDR3-containing paired-end reads. MiXCR, run by TCRdb on the 5' RACE reads, gives a single entry per CDR3 protein. The repertoire holds some 1.4 million distinct CDR3 sequences, with roughly 45% as singletons. Each sample had at least 6 million PBMCs isolated. Every sample gave at least 5.5 micrograms of total RNA when it was extracted.

The sequence derives from a woman aged 18-35 years in good health. Sequenced material: blood. This chain connects TRBV20-1 to TRBJ2-1; 10 bases fit TRBD1. CDR3 DNA: TGCAGTGCTAGAGATGTGACAGGGGGCGCCGATGAGCAGTTCTTC. It yields the protein CSARDVTGGADEQFF.